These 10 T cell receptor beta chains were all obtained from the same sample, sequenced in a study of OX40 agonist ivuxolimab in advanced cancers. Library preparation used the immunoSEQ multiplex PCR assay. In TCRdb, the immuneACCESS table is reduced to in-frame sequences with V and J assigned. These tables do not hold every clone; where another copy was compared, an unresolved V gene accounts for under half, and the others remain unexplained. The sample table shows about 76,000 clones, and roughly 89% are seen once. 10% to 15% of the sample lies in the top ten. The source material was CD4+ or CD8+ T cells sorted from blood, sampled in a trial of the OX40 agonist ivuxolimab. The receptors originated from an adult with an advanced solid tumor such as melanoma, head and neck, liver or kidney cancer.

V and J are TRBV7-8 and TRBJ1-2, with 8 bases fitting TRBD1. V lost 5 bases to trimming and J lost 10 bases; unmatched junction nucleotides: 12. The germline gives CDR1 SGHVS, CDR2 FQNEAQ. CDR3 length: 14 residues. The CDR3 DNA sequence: TGTGCCAGCAGCATGACAGGGGACCCAGCACCCTACACCTTC. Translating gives CASSMTGDPAPYTF.

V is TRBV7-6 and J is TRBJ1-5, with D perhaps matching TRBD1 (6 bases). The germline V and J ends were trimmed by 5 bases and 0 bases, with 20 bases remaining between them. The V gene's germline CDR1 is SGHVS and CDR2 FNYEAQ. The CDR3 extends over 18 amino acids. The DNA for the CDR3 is TGTGCCAGCAGCGAAGAGGTGGGGGGCCAATATAGCAATCAGCCCCAGCATTTT. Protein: CASSEEVGGQYSNQPQHF.

CDR3 in DNA: TGCGCCAGCAGCCGAGAGAGGGGCGAGAACACTGAAGCTTTCTTT. Encoded protein: CASSRERGENTEAFF. The chain uses TRBV4-1 and TRBJ1-1, with D tentatively TRBD1 (5 bases). Germline V gene data show CDR1 as MGHRA and CDR2 as YSYEKL. The CDR3 consists of 15 residues. V dropped 4 bases and J dropped 1 base, with 13 bases sitting between them.

The DNA of the CDR3 is TGTGCCAGCAGCCAAGGGAGGACAGACTACGAGCAGTACTTC. Its protein is CASSQGRTDYEQYF. The V gene is TRBV4-2, the J gene TRBJ2-7; TRBD1 is a possible D gene (6 bases). Trimming cost V 1 base and J 3 bases, with 10 bases left between them. Germline V gives CDR1 LGHNA, CDR2 YNFKEQ. The CDR3 is 14 residues long.

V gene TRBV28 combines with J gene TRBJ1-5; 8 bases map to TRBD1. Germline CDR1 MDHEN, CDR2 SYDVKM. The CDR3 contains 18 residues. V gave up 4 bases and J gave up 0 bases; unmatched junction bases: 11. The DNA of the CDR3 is TGTGCCAGCAGTTCCGGGACAGGTGGAGTCTATAGCAATCAGCCCCAGCATTTT. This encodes CASSSGTGGVYSNQPQHF.

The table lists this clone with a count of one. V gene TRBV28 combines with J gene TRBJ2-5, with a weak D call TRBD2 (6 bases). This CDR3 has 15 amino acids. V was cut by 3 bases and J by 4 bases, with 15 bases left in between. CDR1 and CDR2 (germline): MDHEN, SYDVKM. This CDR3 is CASSLAGTPAETQYF. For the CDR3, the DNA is TGTGCCAGCAGTTTGGCGGGAACTCCCGCAGAGACCCAGTACTTC.

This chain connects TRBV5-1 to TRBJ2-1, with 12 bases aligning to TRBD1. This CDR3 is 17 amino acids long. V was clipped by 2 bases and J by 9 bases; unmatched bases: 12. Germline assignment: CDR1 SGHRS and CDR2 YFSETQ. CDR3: CASSLSSGTGGEGEQFF. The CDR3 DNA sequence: TGCGCCAGCAGCTTAAGTTCCGGGACAGGGGGCGAGGGTGAGCAGTTCTTC.

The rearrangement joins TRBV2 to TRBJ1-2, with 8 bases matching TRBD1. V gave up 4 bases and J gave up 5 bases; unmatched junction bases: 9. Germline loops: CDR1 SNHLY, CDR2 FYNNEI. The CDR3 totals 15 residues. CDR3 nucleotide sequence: TGTGCCAGCAGTGGCCAGGGGGCGCTTATATATGGCTACACCTTC. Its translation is CASSGQGALIYGYTF.

The DNA for the CDR3 is TGTGCCAGATGGGACATTGAACCAGATACGCAGTATTTT. Translated: CARWDIEPDTQYF. The rearrangement joins TRBV2 to TRBJ2-3, with D possibly TRBD1 on 6 matching bases. Trimming pared 9 bases from V and 4 bases from J, leaving 14 bases between. This CDR3 spans 13 amino acids. CDR1 and CDR2 (germline): SNHLY, FYNNEI.

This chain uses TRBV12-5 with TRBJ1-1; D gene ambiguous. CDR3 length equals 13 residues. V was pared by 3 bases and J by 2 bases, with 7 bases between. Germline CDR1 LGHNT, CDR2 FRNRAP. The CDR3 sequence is CASGFNTNTEAFF. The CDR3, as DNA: TGTGCTAGTGGTTTCAACACTAACACTGAAGCTTTCTTT.